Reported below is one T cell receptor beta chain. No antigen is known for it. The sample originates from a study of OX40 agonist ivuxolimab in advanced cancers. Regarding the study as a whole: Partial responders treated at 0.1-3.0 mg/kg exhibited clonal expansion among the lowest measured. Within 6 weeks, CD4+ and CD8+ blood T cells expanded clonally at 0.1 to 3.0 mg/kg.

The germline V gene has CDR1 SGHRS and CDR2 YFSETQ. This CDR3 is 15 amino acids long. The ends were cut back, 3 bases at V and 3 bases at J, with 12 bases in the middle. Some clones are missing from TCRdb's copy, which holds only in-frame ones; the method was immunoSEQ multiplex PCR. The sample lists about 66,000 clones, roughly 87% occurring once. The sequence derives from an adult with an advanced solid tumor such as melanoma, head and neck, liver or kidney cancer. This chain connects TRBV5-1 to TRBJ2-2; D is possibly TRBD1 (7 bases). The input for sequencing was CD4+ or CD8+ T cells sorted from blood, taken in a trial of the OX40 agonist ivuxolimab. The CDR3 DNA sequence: TGCGCCAGCAGCTCGGGGGACAGAGACACCGGGGAGCTGTTTTTT. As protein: CASSSGDRDTGELFF. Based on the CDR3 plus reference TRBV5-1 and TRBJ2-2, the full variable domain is KAGVTQTPRYLIKTRGQQVTLSCSPISGHRSVSWYQQTPGQGLQFLFEYFSETQRNKGNFPGRFSGRQFSNSRSEMNVSTLELGDSALYLCASSSGDRDTGELFFGEGSRLTVL.